This is a list of T cell receptor beta chains from one sample in a study of shared clonotypes between healthy human individuals. Measured with immunoSEQ multiplex PCR; TCRdb has only the in-frame clones, and not every one. Here the sample spans around 2,000,000 clones, around 96% being singletons. Sequencing was performed on naive CD8+ T cells sorted from blood. These receptors came from a man in his late teens or twenties in good health. Each CDR3 is given without its conserved first and last residue. A D gene is named only where the DNA matches it firmly.

d_call: TRBD2; v_call: TRBV7-9; j_call: TRBJ2-7; cdr3_aa: ASSLVGSSGVYEQY
d_call: NA; v_call: TRBV9; j_call: TRBJ2-7; cdr3_aa: ASSPGPDETYEQY
d_call: NA; v_call: TRBV19; j_call: TRBJ2-5; cdr3_aa: ASSTLGVGGETQY
d_call: NA; v_call: TRBV28; j_call: TRBJ2-3; cdr3_aa: ASSLGPDASTDTQY
d_call: NA; v_call: TRBV7-6; j_call: TRBJ2-2; cdr3_aa: ASSLAIGGELF
d_call: TRBD1; v_call: TRBV30; j_call: TRBJ1-1; cdr3_aa: AWRSTGDPTEAF
d_call: NA; v_call: TRBV7-9; j_call: TRBJ2-7; cdr3_aa: ASSLEMVADSPISYEQY
d_call: NA; v_call: TRBV6-5; j_call: TRBJ2-1; cdr3_aa: ASSYSIGLKYNEQF
d_call: NA; v_call: TRBV11-3; j_call: TRBJ2-1; cdr3_aa: ASSFRTNWEQF
d_call: TRBD1; v_call: TRBV30; j_call: TRBJ2-7; cdr3_aa: SGAGGYEQY
d_call: NA; v_call: TRBV25-1; j_call: TRBJ2-5; cdr3_aa: ASSQSIKETQY
d_call: TRBD2; v_call: TRBV27; j_call: TRBJ2-1; cdr3_aa: ASSLTASGFNNEQF
d_call: NA; v_call: TRBV7-7; j_call: TRBJ2-7; cdr3_aa: ASSSGSGAHDEQY
d_call: NA; v_call: TRBV16; j_call: TRBJ1-1; cdr3_aa: ASSLRQGMNTEAF
d_call: NA; v_call: TRBV28; j_call: TRBJ2-3; cdr3_aa: ASSSRTPADTDTQY
d_call: TRBD1; v_call: TRBV5-4; j_call: TRBJ1-1; cdr3_aa: ASSPPGQGETEAF
d_call: TRBD1; v_call: TRBV11-2; j_call: TRBJ1-2; cdr3_aa: ASSLLPGQGGSYGYT
d_call: TRBD1; v_call: TRBV7-9; j_call: TRBJ2-5; cdr3_aa: ASSRGQGVQETQY
d_call: NA; v_call: TRBV9; j_call: TRBJ2-5; cdr3_aa: ASSPTSEETQY
d_call: TRBD1; v_call: TRBV28; j_call: TRBJ1-1; cdr3_aa: ASRTRGLGTEAF
d_call: TRBD2; v_call: TRBV30; j_call: TRBJ2-7; cdr3_aa: AREGTSAYEQY
d_call: NA; v_call: TRBV30; j_call: TRBJ1-1; cdr3_aa: AWGWGGPSDTEAF
d_call: TRBD1; v_call: TRBV28; j_call: TRBJ2-7; cdr3_aa: ASSLFPTGVTYEQY
d_call: TRBD1; v_call: TRBV4-1; j_call: TRBJ2-6; cdr3_aa: ASSQRQGAPSGANVLT
d_call: NA; v_call: TRBV9; j_call: TRBJ1-5; cdr3_aa: ASSGREGQPQH
d_call: TRBD2; v_call: TRBV4-1; j_call: TRBJ2-7; cdr3_aa: ASSQDRLAEAYEQY
d_call: NA; v_call: TRBV13; j_call: TRBJ2-3; cdr3_aa: ASSHSDTQY
d_call: NA; v_call: TRBV7-2; j_call: TRBJ2-1; cdr3_aa: ASSDTRNRIDEQF
d_call: TRBD1; v_call: TRBV5-4; j_call: TRBJ1-6; cdr3_aa: ASSRSGQPSNSPLH
d_call: TRBD1; v_call: TRBV25-1; j_call: TRBJ2-7; cdr3_aa: ASRRTGGGDEQY
d_call: TRBD1; v_call: TRBV4-1; j_call: TRBJ1-4; cdr3_aa: ASMGQYKEKLF
d_call: TRBD1; v_call: TRBV6-1; j_call: TRBJ2-7; cdr3_aa: ASSEYQGAYEQY
d_call: NA; v_call: TRBV7-9; j_call: TRBJ1-3; cdr3_aa: ASSDGPGNTIY
d_call: NA; v_call: TRBV6-1; j_call: TRBJ2-7; cdr3_aa: ASSEPGSGYEQY
d_call: NA; v_call: TRBV27; j_call: TRBJ2-7; cdr3_aa: ASSFAQAQSYEQY
d_call: NA; v_call: TRBV7-2; j_call: TRBJ2-1; cdr3_aa: ASSLVNHEQF
d_call: NA; v_call: TRBV20-1; j_call: TRBJ1-1; cdr3_aa: SARPNTEAF
d_call: NA; v_call: TRBV9; j_call: TRBJ1-1; cdr3_aa: ASSVEGNTNTEAF
d_call: NA; v_call: TRBV28; j_call: TRBJ2-5; cdr3_aa: ASSLYRAFETQY
d_call: TRBD1; v_call: TRBV27; j_call: TRBJ2-5; cdr3_aa: ASSYRTGGLVKY
d_call: TRBD2; v_call: TRBV6-1; j_call: TRBJ2-1; cdr3_aa: ASNLAGGSYNEQF
d_call: NA; v_call: TRBV6-1; j_call: TRBJ2-7; cdr3_aa: ASSEVGGLVSYEQY
d_call: TRBD2; v_call: TRBV27; j_call: TRBJ2-7; cdr3_aa: ASSFLAGGHEQY
d_call: TRBD1; v_call: TRBV9; j_call: TRBJ1-1; cdr3_aa: ASSATGGVYLNTEAF
d_call: TRBD1; v_call: TRBV6-1; j_call: TRBJ2-7; cdr3_aa: ASSPGTGASYEQY
d_call: NA; v_call: TRBV27; j_call: TRBJ1-5; cdr3_aa: ASSPLGSNQPQH
d_call: NA; v_call: TRBV9; j_call: TRBJ2-7; cdr3_aa: ASSGEDDVSYEQY
d_call: NA; v_call: TRBV9; j_call: TRBJ1-4; cdr3_aa: ASSPWTAPREKLF